Listed here are 16 T cell receptor beta chains from one sample, sequenced in a study of blood T cells in healthy people across ages. Through a sample-barcoded 5' primer and a J-beta primer mix, a second PCR was run for 7 to 11 cycles. TCRdb processed the 5' RACE reads anew with MiXCR; each CDR3 protein has one entry. This sample yields around 1.5 million distinct CDR3 sequences, of which almost 60% are seen a single time; 5.5% to 8% belongs to the top ten. Sequencing input: blood. The source of these receptors is a man younger than 35 in good health.

The rearrangement uses TRBV20-1 and TRBJ2-1; 9 nucleotides match TRBD2. Germline CDR1 reads DFQATT; CDR2 reads SNEGSKA (reference sequence). The J segment lost 6 bases and the V segment lost 5 bases, leaving 11 bases of the junction unmatched. This CDR3 contains 15 residues. The CDR3 nucleotides are TGCAGTGCTGACCCGGGACTAGCATTCTCCAATGAGCAGTTCTTC. Its protein is CSADPGLAFSNEQFF.

V is TRBV5-1 and J is TRBJ1-1, with a weak D call TRBD1 (6 bases). V was shortened by 4 bases and J by 6 bases, with 16 bases between the two germline ends. CDR1 is SGHRS and CDR2 is YFSETQ in the germline V gene. The CDR3 length is 14 residues. CDR3 loop: CASSITGSGAEAFF. The CDR3 bases are TGCGCCAGCAGCATTACAGGGTCCGGGGCTGAAGCTTTCTTT.

The genes are TRBV20-1 and TRBJ1-5; tentatively, D is TRBD1 (5 bases). Per germline, CDR1 DFQATT and CDR2 SNEGSKA (reference sequence). V shed 5 bases and J shed 0 bases, with 14 bases lying between them. There are 15 residues in the CDR3. CDR3 sequence (DNA): TGCAGTGCTTCGACAGAACATTATAGCAATCAGCCCCAGCATTTT. This codes for CSASTEHYSNQPQHF.

V is TRBV6-5 and J is TRBJ2-2; 7 bases map to TRBD1. The CDR3 totals 14 residues. CDR1 MNHEY and CDR2 SVGAGI come from the germline V gene. The V segment lost 7 bases and the J segment 5 bases; nucleotides outside the gene matches: 7. The CDR3 spells CASKDPGGTGELFF. The CDR3 DNA is TGTGCCAGCAAGGATCCAGGGGGTACCGGGGAGCTGTTTTTT.

The chain combines TRBV7-9 with TRBJ1-1, with 9 bases that match TRBD1. V was pared by 5 bases and J by 4 bases, with 8 bases of the junction left unmatched. There are 15 residues in the CDR3. The germline V gene has CDR1 SEHNR and CDR2 FQNEAQ (reference sequence). This chain's CDR3 is CASSPRDRVSTEAFF. CDR3 nucleotides: TGTGCCAGCAGCCCGAGGGACAGGGTATCCACTGAAGCTTTCTTT.

In this sample, this clonotype turned up a few times. The chain combines TRBV20-1 with TRBJ2-3; D is possibly TRBD1 or TRBD2 (5 bases each). V dropped 3 bases and J dropped 7 bases, with 8 bases sitting between them. The length of the CDR3 is 11 residues. Germline CDR1 DFQATT, CDR2 SNEGSKA (reference sequence). The CDR3 loop reads CSARWGNTQYF. Here the CDR3 DNA reads TGCAGTGCTAGGTGGGGGAATACGCAGTATTTT.

This clonotype has only a few counts. The chain uses TRBV20-1 and TRBJ1-2, with D hard to call. CDR1 DFQATT and CDR2 SNEGSKA come from the germline V gene (reference sequence). The CDR3 runs 10 residues. Trimming stripped 6 bases from V and 5 bases from J, with 7 bases between. The DNA for the CDR3 is TGCAGTGCATGGCTTTATGGCTACACCTTC. The encoded protein is CSAWLYGYTF.

The rearrangement joins TRBV12-3 or TRBV12-4 to TRBJ2-1; 12 bases fit TRBD2. With V trimmed by 6 bases and J by 15 bases, 6 bases remained unmatched. The length of the CDR3 is 12 residues. The CDR3 spells CASRRGTSGSFF. CDR3 coding DNA: TGTGCCAGCAGACGCGGGACTAGCGGGTCGTTCTTC.

The chain links TRBV10-3 to TRBJ2-1, with D possibly being TRBD2 (5 bases). Per the germline V gene, CDR1 is ENHRY and CDR2 is SYGVKD. The CDR3 consists of 10 residues. Trimming stripped 8 bases from V and 9 bases from J, with 8 bases between. The CDR3 region is CAIGLGEQFF. The CDR3 DNA sequence: TGTGCCATCGGACTCGGTGAGCAGTTCTTC.

The chain has TRBV5-6 and TRBJ2-5, with 7 positions matching TRBD2. With 0 bases clipped from V and 4 bases from J, the junction kept 12 bases outside the gene matches. The CDR3 spans 17 residues. CDR1 is SGHDT, CDR2 YYEEEE, per germline. The CDR3 DNA sequence: TGTGCCAGCAGCTTGGCCTTGAATAGCGGGCAGGGAGAGACCCAGTACTTC. Its protein is CASSLALNSGQGETQYF.

This chain connects TRBV9 to TRBJ2-1; no definite D call. CDR1 is SGDLS and CDR2 is YYNGEE in the germline V gene. The CDR3 loop spans 14 amino acids. The V gene lost 0 bases and the J gene lost 8 bases, with 12 bases spanning the gap. CDR3 in DNA: TGTGCCAGCAGCGTAGTTGGAGACAACGATGAGCAGTTCTTC. It translates to CASSVVGDNDEQFF.

This clonotype appeared a single time. The rearrangement links TRBV12-3 or TRBV12-4 to TRBJ2-5, with D perhaps matching TRBD2 (6 bases). The DNA end is more similar to TRBJ2-1, so the J call may be wrong. This CDR3 has 17 residues. CDR3 loop: CASSIIGSGERRETQFF. CDR3 DNA: TGTGCCAGCAGCATAATTGGTAGCGGAGAGAGACGGGAGACCCAGTTCTTC.

The rearrangement links TRBV7-2 to TRBJ2-1, with 9 bases identical to TRBD2. The CDR3 spans 15 residues. Trimming at V came to 3 bases and at J to 5 bases, leaving 5 bases not matched to a gene. Per germline, CDR1 SGHTA and CDR2 FQGNSA. CDR3 in amino acids: CASSLGTSRNNEQFF. The CDR3 DNA reads TGTGCCAGCAGCTTGGGGACTAGCCGAAACAATGAGCAGTTCTTC.

The CDR3 here is CASTAAVLAGGGNEQFF. The CDR3 DNA is TGTGCCAGCACCGCGGCGGTACTAGCGGGAGGGGGGAATGAGCAGTTCTTC. The V call is TRBV12-3 or TRBV12-4, the J call TRBJ2-1, with 13 nucleotides matching TRBD2. The CDR3 is 17 residues long. With V trimmed by 7 bases and J by 7 bases, 13 bases remained unmatched.

V is TRBV7-2 and J is TRBJ1-5, with TRBD1 matching over 7 bases. The CDR3 extends over 15 amino acids. The V and J ends lost 5 bases and 3 bases, in that order; junction bases with no gene match: 7. Per the germline V gene, CDR1 is SGHTA and CDR2 is FQGNSA. This CDR3 is CASSQGTAFNQPQHF. Written as DNA, the CDR3 is TGTGCCAGCAGCCAGGGGACAGCTTTCAATCAGCCCCAGCATTTT.

This clonotype was recorded a few times. A much larger clone lies one base from this, so it may be a read error. The V gene is TRBV9, the J gene TRBJ2-5, with no clear D. Germline assignment: CDR1 SGDLS and CDR2 YYNGEE. V gave up 3 bases and J gave up 11 bases, with 14 bases separating them. This CDR3 comprises 12 residues. CDR3 sequence: CASSGSNSEQYF. The CDR3, as DNA: TGTGCCAGCAGCGGATCTAATTCTGAGCAGTACTTC.